This TCR beta chain was recorded in a study of blood T cell repertoires in COVID-19. On the study more broadly: Samples representing acute and convalescent COVID-19 were sourced from the United States, Italy and Spain. Nucleic acid was either cDNA or gDNA, and it came from T cells, B-cell-depleted T cells, or PBMCs.

The Seattle site enrolled patients during active infection and followed them longitudinally. Regarding this clone: The sample contains more than one DNA sequence encoding this CDR3.

Authors' data handling: Using reference gene primer amplification, nucleated cell counts were estimated. Measured with immunoSEQ multiplex PCR; TCRdb has only the in-frame clones, and not every one. That table is the source of V, J and clone size, and D and trimming were worked out from the DNA. The sample lists fewer than 250,000 clones, around four fifths occurring once. Material for sequencing was peripheral blood. The sequence came from a man in his 60s with COVID-19, enrolled during active disease.

The CDR3 DNA is TGTGCCAGTAGGGACAAGATGAACACTGAAGCTTTCTTT. Its protein is CASRDKMNTEAFF. The chain has TRBV19 and TRBJ1-1, with a weak D call TRBD1 (5 bases). V was trimmed by 6 bases and J by 0 bases, leaving 8 bases between them. The germline gives CDR1 LNHDA, CDR2 SQIVND (reference sequence). There are 13 residues in the CDR3.